Shown below are 29 T cell receptor beta chains from a single sample sequenced in a study of cytomegalovirus exposure and HLA in healthy donors (TCRdb year 2017). The library was obtained by the immunoSEQ multiplex PCR assay. For the multiplex PCR, a mixture combining 60 forward primers for TCR Vbeta segments and 13 reverse primers for TCR Jbeta segments was used. The source is immuneACCESS, and TCRdb retained only in-frame sequences with V and J called. Part of the clones is not carried over; for the studies checked, unresolved V genes explain less than half of this, and the remainder is unexplained. This sample's table contains 90,000 to 100,000 clones. The ten top clones hold about 3.4% of the sample. Sequencing input: PBMCs. These receptors were obtained from a woman aged 30 to 39 in good health and CMV-seronegative.

V usage is TRBV19 and J usage is TRBJ2-5, with a possible D match to TRBD2 (6 bases). Germline V gives CDR1 LNHDA, CDR2 SQIVND (reference sequence). Trimming shortened V by 1 base and J by 6 bases, and 9 bases separated the two germline ends. The CDR3 extends over 13 amino acids. DNA for the CDR3: TGTGCCAGTAGTATAGCAGGGAGGCAGACCCAGTACTTC. Protein sequence: CASSIAGRQTQYF.

V is TRBV19 and J is TRBJ2-2; 14 bases match TRBD2. V gave up 6 bases and J gave up 6 bases; unmatched junction bases: 3. The CDR3 consists of 15 residues. Germline CDR1 and CDR2: LNHDA and SQIVND (reference sequence). CDR3 residues: CASRRLAGGAGELFF. The CDR3 bases are TGTGCCAGTAGAAGACTAGCGGGAGGGGCCGGGGAGCTGTTTTTT.

The chain recombines TRBV27 with TRBJ2-7, with TRBD2 identical over 9 bases. J lost 6 bases, V lost 5 bases, and 11 bases had no gene match. This CDR3 contains 15 residues. Germline V gene data show CDR1 as MNHEY and CDR2 as SMNVEV (reference sequence). The CDR3: CASSLTLAGASEQYF. The CDR3 DNA sequence: TGTGCCAGCAGTCTAACCTTAGCGGGAGCGTCCGAGCAGTACTTC.

V is TRBV5-1 and J is TRBJ2-7, with 8 bases matching TRBD2. This CDR3 has 14 residues. Germline trimming cut 1 base from V and 2 bases from J; bases unmatched to any gene: 2. CDR1 is SGHRS, CDR2 YFSETQ, per germline. CDR3 DNA sequence: TGCGCCAGCAGCTTGACTAGCGGTCCCTACGAGCAGTACTTC. It encodes CASSLTSGPYEQYF.

For this clone: One junction end does not reproduce the germline sequence, and a read error may be involved. The chain combines TRBV7-7 with TRBJ2-5, with D possibly being TRBD2 (6 bases). The CDR3 consists of 15 residues. In germline, CDR1 is SSHAT, CDR2 FNYEAQ (reference sequence). CDR3 DNA: TGTGCTAGCAGCTTAGCGTTTGGGGGGATGGAGACCCAGTACTTC. Protein product: CASSLAFGGMETQYF.

V is TRBV5-4 and J is TRBJ2-2; 15 nucleotides match TRBD2. The CDR3 loop spans 16 amino acids. The V and J ends lost 9 bases and 5 bases, in that order; junction bases with no gene match: 8. Looked up from germline, CDR1 is SGHNT and CDR2 is YYREEE (reference sequence). The CDR3 bases are TGTGCCATAACGGGACTAGCGGGAGGAGCAACCGGGGAGCTGTTTTTT. It is translated as CAITGLAGGATGELFF.

The chain links TRBV6-5 to TRBJ2-7; TRBD1 might be the D (6 bases). This CDR3 region has 13 residues. The V end lost 7 bases, the J end lost 5 bases, and 15 bases lay between the germline ends. CDR1 and CDR2 from the germline V gene are MNHEY and SVGAGI. DNA for the CDR3: TGTGCCAGCACCGTGTCCAGGGGCCACGAGCAGTACTTC. Its translation: CASTVSRGHEQYF.

The chain is built from TRBV28 and TRBJ1-1; a possible D gene is TRBD1 (5 bases). Trimming took off 4 bases at V and 7 bases at J, with 10 bases between the two ends. The CDR3 length is 12 residues. In germline, CDR1 is MDHEN, CDR2 SYDVKM. The CDR3 here is CASSSPDSEAFF. The CDR3 DNA reads as TGTGCCAGCAGTTCCCCCGACAGTGAAGCTTTCTTT.

This rearrangement joins TRBV11-2 to TRBJ2-5; D not resolved. The CDR3 runs to 13 residues. Trimming cost V 1 base and J 4 bases, with 7 bases left between them. The germline CDR1 and CDR2 sequences are SGHAT and FQNNGV. CDR3 region: CASSLVQRETQYF. CDR3 nucleotide sequence: TGTGCCAGCAGCTTAGTCCAGCGAGAGACCCAGTACTTC.

The chain carries TRBV5-1 and TRBJ2-3; D unresolved. V lost 4 bases and J 6 bases, leaving 15 bases between the germline ends. The CDR3 extends over 14 amino acids. The V gene's germline CDR1 is SGHRS and CDR2 YFSETQ. The CDR3 region has the DNA TGCGCCAGCAGCGCCCTGGGCCTTGGGGATACGCAGTATTTT. Amino acids: CASSALGLGDTQYF. Looking up the rest from reference TRBV5-1 and TRBJ2-3 gives the full variable domain: KAGVTQTPRYLIKTRGQQVTLSCSPISGHRSVSWYQQTPGQGLQFLFEYFSETQRNKGNFPGRFSGRQFSNSRSEMNVSTLELGDSALYLCASSALGLGDTQYFGPGTRLTVL.

The rearrangement uses TRBV7-6 and TRBJ2-3; tentatively, D is TRBD1 (6 bases). V was clipped by 4 bases and J by 3 bases, with 11 bases between them. The CDR3 has 14 residues. The germline gives CDR1 SGHVS, CDR2 FNYEAQ. CDR3 residues: CASSYKGGTDTQYF. In nucleotides, the CDR3 is TGTGCCAGCAGCTATAAAGGGGGAACAGATACGCAGTATTTT.

The V gene is TRBV30, the J gene TRBJ1-1; 7 nucleotides match TRBD1. With 5 bases clipped from V and 5 bases from J, the junction kept 5 bases outside the gene matches. Germline lookup yields CDR1 GTSNPN and CDR2 SVGIG (reference sequence). There are 12 residues in the CDR3. The CDR3 sequence: CAWDRDYTEAFF. CDR3 DNA: TGTGCCTGGGACAGGGATTATACTGAAGCTTTCTTT.

The chain couples TRBV6-5 to TRBJ2-5, with a tentative D call TRBD1 (6 bases). This CDR3 spans 13 amino acids. Trimming stripped 6 bases from V and 5 bases from J, with 13 bases between. Looked up from germline, CDR1 is MNHEY and CDR2 is SVGAGI. The CDR3 sequence: CASSQQGVETQYF. In nucleotides, the CDR3 is TGTGCCAGCAGCCAACAGGGCGTGGAGACCCAGTACTTC.

The chain employs TRBV6-6 and TRBJ1-1; D might be TRBD1 (6 bases). V lost 1 base, J lost 1 base, and 10 bases lay in between. Looked up from germline, CDR1 is MNHNY and CDR2 is SVGAGI (reference sequence). The CDR3 runs to 15 residues. CDR3 nucleotide sequence: TGTGCCAGCAGTTACTTTCAGGGGTCGAACACTGAAGCTTTCTTT. It translates to CASSYFQGSNTEAFF.

This sequence joins TRBV6-5 and TRBJ1-1; a possible D gene is TRBD1 (5 bases). The germline V and J ends were trimmed by 1 base and 8 bases, with 11 bases remaining between them. Germline assignment: CDR1 MNHEY and CDR2 SVGAGI. The CDR3 runs 13 residues. CDR3 in amino acids: CASSYFAPGEAFF. The CDR3 nucleotides read TGTGCCAGCAGTTACTTTGCGCCAGGGGAAGCTTTCTTT.

The V gene is TRBV11-1, the J gene TRBJ1-1, with 9 positions matching TRBD1. This CDR3 has 13 residues. CDR1 SGHAT and CDR2 FQDESV come from the germline V gene (reference sequence). V trimming: 8 bases; J trimming: 5 bases; junction bases outside the gene matches: 6. Here the CDR3 reads CASGWTGETEAFF. In DNA form, the CDR3 reads TGTGCCAGCGGATGGACAGGGGAAACTGAAGCTTTCTTT.

The CDR3 sequence: CASSLWRGDTDTQYF. In DNA, the CDR3 is TGTGCCAGCAGCTTATGGCGGGGGGACACAGATACGCAGTATTTT. V usage is TRBV7-9 and J usage is TRBJ2-3; 8 bases are shared with TRBD2. The junction had 3 bases not matched to a gene; V was cut back by 2 bases and J by 2 bases. The CDR3 covers 15 residues. CDR1 is SEHNR, CDR2 FQNEAQ, per germline (reference sequence). The full variable domain, in which reference TRBV7-9 and TRBJ2-3 provide the parts outside the CDR3, is DTGVSQNPRHKITKRGQNVTFRCDPISEHNRLYWYRQTLGQGPEFLTYFQNEAQLEKSRLLSDRFSAERPKGSFSTLEIQRTEQGDSAMYLCASSLWRGDTDTQYFGPGTRLTVL.

The chain recombines TRBV5-1 with TRBJ2-7; possible D gene TRBD1, 7 bases. Germline CDR1 and CDR2: SGHRS and YFSETQ. V was clipped by 0 bases and J by 4 bases, with 11 bases between them. CDR3 length equals 14 residues. CDR3 protein: CASSLGQGGYEQYF. In nucleotides, the CDR3 is TGCGCCAGCAGCTTGGGACAGGGAGGATACGAGCAGTACTTC.

V usage is TRBV29-1 and J usage is TRBJ2-3; 8 bases agree with TRBD2. The junction had 3 bases not matched to a gene; V was cut back by 4 bases and J by 0 bases. Per the germline V gene, CDR1 is SQVTM and CDR2 is ANQGSEA. The CDR3 consists of 14 residues. As DNA, the CDR3 is TGCAGCGTTGTGACTAGCGCGAGCACAGATACGCAGTATTTT. It codes for CSVVTSASTDTQYF.

The J gene is TRBJ1-1, the V gene TRBV6-1; D is ambiguous. Trimming pared 8 bases from V and 0 bases from J, leaving 16 bases between. CDR3 size: 15 residues. CDR1 and CDR2 (germline): MNHNS, SASEGT. The DNA for the CDR3 is TGTGCCAGCTCCCCGGTGGTCGGGATGAACACTGAAGCTTTCTTT. Residues: CASSPVVGMNTEAFF.

The rearrangement joins TRBV11-2 to TRBJ2-1, with TRBD2 as a possible D gene (6 bases). Trimming removed 5 bases from V and 3 bases from J, with 17 bases in between. Germline assignment: CDR1 SGHAT and CDR2 FQNNGV. The CDR3 is made up of 16 amino acids. The CDR3 nucleotides are TGTGCCAGCAGCCCCGATAGCGGAAACTTCTACAATGAGCAGTTCTTC. Translating gives CASSPDSGNFYNEQFF.

The chain is built from TRBV5-1 and TRBJ1-1; 7 bases map to TRBD1. Germline V gene data show CDR1 as SGHRS and CDR2 as YFSETQ. J lost 7 bases, V lost 4 bases, and 10 bases had no gene match. The CDR3 consists of 14 residues. The CDR3 DNA sequence: TGCGCCAGCAGCACCCAGGGGGACGGGGGTGAAGCTTTCTTT. This encodes CASSTQGDGGEAFF.

The V gene is TRBV6-4, the J gene TRBJ2-2, with 10 bases fitting TRBD1. J lost 3 bases, V lost 3 bases, and 1 base had no gene match. This CDR3 has 15 amino acids. Germline CDR1 MRHNA, CDR2 SNTAGT. The DNA for the CDR3 is TGTGCCAGCAGTGAAGGGACAGGGGACACCGGGGAGCTGTTTTTT. It codes for CASSEGTGDTGELFF.

The chain uses TRBV11-1 and TRBJ2-7; the match to TRBD1 covers 10 bases. CDR1 is SGHAT, CDR2 FQDESV, per germline (reference sequence). CDR3 length: 14 residues. Trimming took 7 bases from V and 6 from J; bases not matched to a gene: 9. Here the CDR3 reads CASTLRGTGVEQYF. CDR3 sequence (DNA): TGTGCCAGCACCCTCCGGGGGACAGGGGTCGAGCAGTACTTC. The full variable domain, its missing parts supplied by reference TRBV11-1 and TRBJ2-7, is EAEVAQSPRYKITEKSQAVAFWCDPISGHATLYWYRQILGQGPELLVQFQDESVVDDSQLPKDRFSAERLKGVDSTLKIQPAELGDSAMYLCASTLRGTGVEQYFGPGTRLTVT.

This chain links TRBV2 with TRBJ2-3; D might be TRBD1 (5 bases). Germline V gene sequence: CDR1 SNHLY, CDR2 FYNNEI. V lost 1 base and J 5 bases, leaving 7 bases between the germline ends. The CDR3 totals 13 residues. The CDR3 DNA reads as TGTGCCAGCAGTGAAGGAAGGGGAGATACGCAGTATTTT. The encoded protein is CASSEGRGDTQYF.

The genes are TRBV4-2 and TRBJ2-5; D might be TRBD2 (7 bases). The germline V gene encodes CDR1 LGHNA and CDR2 YNFKEQ. The germline V and J ends were trimmed by 4 bases and 1 base, with 16 bases remaining between them. This CDR3 contains 16 residues. CDR3 sequence (DNA): TGTGCCAGCAGCCCCCGGACAGCGGGACTCCAAGAGACCCAGTACTTC. It translates to CASSPRTAGLQETQYF.

Written as DNA, the CDR3 is TGTGCCAGCAGCCTACTAGCGGGACCTAATGAGCAGTTCTTC. Its protein is CASSLLAGPNEQFF. The chain employs TRBV11-2 and TRBJ2-1; TRBD2 aligns across 10 bases. Germline V gene lookup returns CDR1 SGHAT and CDR2 FQNNGV. CDR3 size: 14 residues. V shed 5 bases, J shed 7 bases, and the junction held 5 bases outside the gene matches.

This chain links TRBV29-1 with TRBJ1-2; D is uncertain. Trimming pared 4 bases from V and 8 bases from J, leaving 11 bases between. Germline-derived CDR1 and CDR2 are SQVTM and ANQGSEA. The CDR3 totals 11 residues. The CDR3 DNA is TGCAGCGTTGCTCTAACGTTCGGCTACACCTTC. It yields the protein CSVALTFGYTF. The entire variable domain, with the rest obtained from reference TRBV29-1 and TRBJ1-2, is as follows: SAVISQKPSRDICQRGTSLTIQCQVDSQVTMMFWYRQQPGQSLTLIATANQGSEATYESGFVIDKFPISRPNLTFSTLTVSNMSPEDSSIYLCSVALTFGYTFGSGTRLTVV.

On this clone: Additional DNA sequences in this sample encode the identical CDR3. The chain couples TRBV27 to TRBJ2-2; TRBD2 matches 9 bases. The CDR3 loop spans 16 amino acids. V gave up 2 bases and J gave up 6 bases; unmatched junction bases: 7. Germline assignment: CDR1 MNHEY and CDR2 SMNVEV (reference sequence). The CDR3 nucleotides are TGTGCCAGCAGTTTACGATTAGCGGGAGCCCCCGGGGAGCTGTTTTTT. Translation: CASSLRLAGAPGELFF.